There are many counts of the clone carrying this T cell receptor (beta chain). The study collected blood at first hyperthyroidism diagnosis, before any ophthalmopathy symptoms arose. A roughly 10 ml volume of fresh peripheral blood provided the PBMCs. The data originate from a study of T cells in Graves' hyperthyroidism and ophthalmopathy. Authors of the study amplified TCR beta CDR3 regions from RNA transcripts. Using the HTBI primer set, a first-round RT-PCR was run on the TCR CDR3. In TCRdb, the multiplex PCR reads were re-called with MiXCR into one record per CDR3 protein. The sample holds more than 300,000 distinct CDR3 sequences, 15% to 20% seen once. The germline gives CDR1 SEHNR, CDR2 FQNEAQ (reference sequence). This CDR3 is built from 12 residues. V was trimmed by 5 bases and J by 4 bases, leaving 8 bases between them.

The chain couples TRBV7-9 to TRBJ1-2; D unclear. This clonotype originated in a woman aged 25 to 39 with Graves' hyperthyroidism that later progressed to Graves' ophthalmopathy. Sequencing was performed on blood. CDR3 amino acids: CASSPPFYGYTF. CDR3 in DNA: TGTGCCAGCAGCCCGCCTTTCTATGGCTACACCTTC. Based on the CDR3 plus reference TRBV7-9 and TRBJ1-2, the full variable domain is DTGVSQNPRHKITKRGQNVTFRCDPISEHNRLYWYRQTLGQGPEFLTYFQNEAQLEKSRLLSDRFSAERPKGSFSTLEIQRTEQGDSAMYLCASSPPFYGYTFGSGTRLTVV.